Reported below is one T cell receptor beta chain. Its antigen is unidentified. V was trimmed by 1 base and J by 3 bases, leaving 13 bases between them. The V gene's germline CDR1 is LGHNT and CDR2 FRNRAP. This CDR3 region has 16 residues. The source of the sample is a study of CD8 T cells in ankylosing spondylitis. Findings and caveats of the study: Relatively rare in peripheral blood, disease-linked clones were also CD8+. A TCR beta motif of 7 to 9 highly homologous variants seemed to mark ankylosing spondylitis blood.

Molecular-barcoded quantitative 5'-RACE produced these TCR beta libraries. MiXCR, applied by TCRdb to the 5' RACE reads, yields one record per CDR3 protein. The profile shows about 750,000 distinct CDR3 sequences, under 20% of them singletons. Sequencing input: blood, either unsorted or a sorted T cell fraction (not recorded which). The chain carries TRBV12-5 and TRBJ1-5, with D possibly matching TRBD1 (5 bases). This clonotype originated in a male donor with ankylosing spondylitis. The CDR3 DNA reads as TGTGCTAGTGGTTTGGATTATGGGGACTTCAATCAGCCCCAGCATTTT. This codes for CASGLDYGDFNQPQHF.